The subject of this entry is one T cell receptor (beta chain). Antigen unknown. Naivety among CD8 cells was defined by CD45RO negativity and positive CCR7 selection, thereby excluding terminally differentiated effector memory CD45RA+ cells. The table came from immunoSEQ multiplex PCR; TCRdb's copy has only in-frame clones and leaves some out. Here the sample spans some 2,000,000 clones, about 95% being singletons. The entry originates in a study of shared clonotypes between healthy human individuals. CDR3 length equals 17 residues. The V and J ends lost 2 bases and 0 bases respectively, with 14 bases between them. CDR1 is MNHEY and CDR2 is SMNVEV in the germline V gene (reference sequence). Study-wide findings and caveats: Richness estimates generally favored naive over memory subsets. An effect of sequencing depth on clonotype sharing among donors was expected.

The chain employs TRBV27 and TRBJ2-1; tentatively, D is TRBD2 (6 bases). This clonotype was obtained from a man aged 18 to 35 in good health. The sequencing input was naive CD8+ T cells sorted from blood. The CDR3 reads CASSLDPAGSSYNEQFF. As DNA, the CDR3 is TGTGCCAGCAGTTTAGACCCGGCGGGGAGCTCCTACAATGAGCAGTTCTTC.